This T cell receptor (beta chain) was sequenced for a study of T cell changes during pregnancy in multiple sclerosis. Data came from immunoSEQ multiplex PCR; TCRdb stores just in-frame clones and leaves some out. Among about 18,000 clones listed, 70% to 90% were seen once. CDR3 length: 18 amino acids. Germline V gene lookup returns CDR1 SGHTS and CDR2 YDEGEE. Losses at the gene ends were 4 bases for V and 2 bases for J; bases not matched to a gene: 10. This TCR was recovered from a female donor in good health, enrolled as a control in a pregnancy study. The chain couples TRBV5-8 to TRBJ2-1; 12 nucleotides align to TRBD1. Sample: CD4+ T cells from peripheral blood mononuclear cells, taken in the first trimester of pregnancy. The CDR3: CASSPPGQGAPAYNEQFF. The CDR3 DNA sequence: TGTGCCAGCAGCCCTCCGGGACAGGGGGCTCCCGCCTACAATGAGCAGTTCTTC.